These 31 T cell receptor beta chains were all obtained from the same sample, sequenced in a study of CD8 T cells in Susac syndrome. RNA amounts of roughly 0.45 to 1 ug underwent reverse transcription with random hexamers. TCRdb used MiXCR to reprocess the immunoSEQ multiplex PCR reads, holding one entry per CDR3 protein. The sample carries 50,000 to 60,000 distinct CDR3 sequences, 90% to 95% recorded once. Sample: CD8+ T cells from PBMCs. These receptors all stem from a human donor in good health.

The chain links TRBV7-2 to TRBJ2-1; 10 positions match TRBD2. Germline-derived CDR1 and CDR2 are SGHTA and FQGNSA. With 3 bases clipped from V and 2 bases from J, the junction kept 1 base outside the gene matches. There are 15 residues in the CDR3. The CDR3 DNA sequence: TGTGCCAGCAGCTTTAGCGGGGGGACCTACAATGAGCAGTTCTTC. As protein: CASSFSGGTYNEQFF.

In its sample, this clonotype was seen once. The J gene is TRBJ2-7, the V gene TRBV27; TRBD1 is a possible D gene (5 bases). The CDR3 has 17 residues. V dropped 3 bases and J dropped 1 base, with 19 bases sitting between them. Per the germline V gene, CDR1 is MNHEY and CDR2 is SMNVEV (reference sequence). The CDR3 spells CASSFPVPRVLSYEQYF. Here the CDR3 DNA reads TGTGCCAGCAGTTTCCCAGTCCCCAGGGTTCTTTCCTACGAGCAGTACTTC.

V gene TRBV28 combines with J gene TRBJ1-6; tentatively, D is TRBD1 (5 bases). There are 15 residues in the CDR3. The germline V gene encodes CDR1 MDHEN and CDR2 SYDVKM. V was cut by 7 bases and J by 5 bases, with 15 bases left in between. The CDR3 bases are TGTGCCAGCACATTAGCCCGCAGGGATAATTCACCCCTCCACTTT. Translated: CASTLARRDNSPLHF.

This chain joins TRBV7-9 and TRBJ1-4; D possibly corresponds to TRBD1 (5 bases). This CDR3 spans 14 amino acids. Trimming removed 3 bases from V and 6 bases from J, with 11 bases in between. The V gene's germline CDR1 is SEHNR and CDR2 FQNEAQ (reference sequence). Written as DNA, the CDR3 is TGTGCCAGCAGCTTCTGGCAGGGTGATGAAAAACTGTTTTTT. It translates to CASSFWQGDEKLFF.

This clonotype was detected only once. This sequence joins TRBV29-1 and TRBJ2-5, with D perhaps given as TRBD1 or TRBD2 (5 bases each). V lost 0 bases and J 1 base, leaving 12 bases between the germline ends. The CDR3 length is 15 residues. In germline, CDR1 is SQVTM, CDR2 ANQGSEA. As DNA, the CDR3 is TGCAGCGTTGAAGATATCGGGACGGCCCAAGAGACCCAGTACTTC. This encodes CSVEDIGTAQETQYF.

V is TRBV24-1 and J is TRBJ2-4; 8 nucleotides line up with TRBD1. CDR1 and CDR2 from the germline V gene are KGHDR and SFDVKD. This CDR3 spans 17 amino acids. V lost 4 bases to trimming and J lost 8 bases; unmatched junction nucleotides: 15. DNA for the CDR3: TGTGCCACCAGTGAACCTGACAGGGGCCCCGGAGGGGACATTCAGTACTTC. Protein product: CATSEPDRGPGGDIQYF.

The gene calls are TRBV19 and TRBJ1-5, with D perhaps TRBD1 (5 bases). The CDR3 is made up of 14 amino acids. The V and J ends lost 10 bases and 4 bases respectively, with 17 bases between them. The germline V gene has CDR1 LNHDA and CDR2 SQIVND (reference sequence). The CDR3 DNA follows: TGTGCCACTAGAGTCCGGGACTATAATCAGCCCCAGCATTTT. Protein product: CATRVRDYNQPQHF.

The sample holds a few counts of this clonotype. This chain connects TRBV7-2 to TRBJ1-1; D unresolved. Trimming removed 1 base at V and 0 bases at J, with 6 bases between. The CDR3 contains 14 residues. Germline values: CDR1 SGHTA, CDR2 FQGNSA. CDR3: CASSLGLMNTEAFF. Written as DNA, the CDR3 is TGTGCCAGCAGCTTAGGACTCATGAACACTGAAGCTTTCTTT. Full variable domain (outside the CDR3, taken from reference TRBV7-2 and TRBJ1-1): GAGVSQSPSNKVTEKGKDVELRCDPISGHTALYWYRQSLGQGLEFLIYFQGNSAPDKSGLPSDRFSAERTGGSVSTLTIQRTQQEDSAVYLCASSLGLMNTEAFFGQGTRLTVV.

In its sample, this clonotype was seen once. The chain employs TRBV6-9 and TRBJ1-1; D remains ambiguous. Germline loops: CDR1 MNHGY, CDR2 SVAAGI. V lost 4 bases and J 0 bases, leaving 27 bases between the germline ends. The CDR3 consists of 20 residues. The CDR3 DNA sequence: TGTGCCAGCAGTTTGCAAATAGGCACGATGAGGGCGGGTGTGAACACTGAAGCTTTCTTT. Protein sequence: CASSLQIGTMRAGVNTEAFF.

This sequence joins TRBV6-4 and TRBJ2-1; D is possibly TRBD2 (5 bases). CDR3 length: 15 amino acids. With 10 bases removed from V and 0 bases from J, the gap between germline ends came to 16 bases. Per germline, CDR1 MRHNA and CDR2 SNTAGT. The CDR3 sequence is CATQRTESSYNEQFF. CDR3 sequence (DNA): TGTGCCACCCAGCGGACGGAGAGCTCCTACAATGAGCAGTTCTTC.

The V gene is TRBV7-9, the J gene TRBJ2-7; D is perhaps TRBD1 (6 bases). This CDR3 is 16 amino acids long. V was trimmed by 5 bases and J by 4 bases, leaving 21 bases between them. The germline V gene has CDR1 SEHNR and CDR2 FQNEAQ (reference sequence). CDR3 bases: TGTGCCAGCAGCCGAGACCTCGGGACATCCCGGTACGAGCAGTACTTC. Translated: CASSRDLGTSRYEQYF.

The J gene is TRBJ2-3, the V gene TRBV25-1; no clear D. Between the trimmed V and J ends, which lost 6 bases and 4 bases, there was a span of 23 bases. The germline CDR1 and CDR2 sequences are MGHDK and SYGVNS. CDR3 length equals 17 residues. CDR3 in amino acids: CASSLHGLGSEADTQYF. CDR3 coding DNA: TGTGCCAGCAGCCTCCACGGCCTGGGTTCCGAGGCAGATACGCAGTATTTT.

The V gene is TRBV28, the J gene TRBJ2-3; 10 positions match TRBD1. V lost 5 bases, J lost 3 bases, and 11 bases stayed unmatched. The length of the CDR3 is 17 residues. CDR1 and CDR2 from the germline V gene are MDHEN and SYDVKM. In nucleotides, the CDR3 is TGTGCCAGCAGTCGCACCGGGACAGGGGCTGTTACAGATACGCAGTATTTT. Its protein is CASSRTGTGAVTDTQYF.

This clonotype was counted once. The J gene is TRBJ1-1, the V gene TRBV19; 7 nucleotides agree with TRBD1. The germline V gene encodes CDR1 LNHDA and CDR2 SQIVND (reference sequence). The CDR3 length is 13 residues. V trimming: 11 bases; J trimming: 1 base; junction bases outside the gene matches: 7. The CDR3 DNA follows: TGTGCCTCCCAGGGGGGTCGGAACACTGAAGCTTTCTTT. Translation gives CASQGGRNTEAFF.

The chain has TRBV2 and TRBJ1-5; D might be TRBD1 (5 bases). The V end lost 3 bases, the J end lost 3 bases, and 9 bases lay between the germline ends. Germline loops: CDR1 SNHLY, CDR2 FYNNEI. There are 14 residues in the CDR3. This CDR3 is CASSEGRINQPQHF. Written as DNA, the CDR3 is TGTGCCAGCAGTGAGGGACGGATCAATCAGCCCCAGCATTTT. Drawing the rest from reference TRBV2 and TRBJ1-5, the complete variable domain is EPEVTQTPSHQVTQMGQEVILRCVPISNHLYFYWYRQILGQKVEFLVSFYNNEISEKSEIFDDQFSVERPDGSNFTLKIRSTKLEDSAMYFCASSEGRINQPQHFGDGTRLSIL.

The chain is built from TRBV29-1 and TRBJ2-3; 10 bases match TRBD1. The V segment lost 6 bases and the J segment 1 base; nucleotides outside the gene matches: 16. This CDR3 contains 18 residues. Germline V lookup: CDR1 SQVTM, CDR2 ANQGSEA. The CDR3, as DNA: TGCAGCGTGGCCCTAAGTCGGGACAGGGGTTATGGCACAGATACGCAGTATTTT. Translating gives CSVALSRDRGYGTDTQYF.

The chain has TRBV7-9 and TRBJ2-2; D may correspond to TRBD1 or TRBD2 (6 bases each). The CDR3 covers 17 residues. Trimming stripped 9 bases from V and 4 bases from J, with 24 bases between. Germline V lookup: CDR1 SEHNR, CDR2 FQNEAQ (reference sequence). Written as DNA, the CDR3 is TGTGCCAGGATGAAGGGAACGGGGGCTACGTCCACCGGGGAGCTGTTTTTT. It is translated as CARMKGTGATSTGELFF.

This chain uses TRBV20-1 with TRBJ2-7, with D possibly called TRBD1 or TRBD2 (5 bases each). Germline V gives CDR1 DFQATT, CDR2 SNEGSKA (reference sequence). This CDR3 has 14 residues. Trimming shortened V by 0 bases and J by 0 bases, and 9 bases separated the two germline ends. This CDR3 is CSARDRGRSYEQYF. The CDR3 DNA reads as TGCAGTGCTAGAGATAGGGGACGCTCCTACGAGCAGTACTTC.

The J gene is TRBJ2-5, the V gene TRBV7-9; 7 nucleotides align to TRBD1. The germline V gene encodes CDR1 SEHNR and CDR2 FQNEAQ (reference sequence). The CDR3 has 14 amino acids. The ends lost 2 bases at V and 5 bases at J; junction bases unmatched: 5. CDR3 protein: CASSLQGRGETQYF. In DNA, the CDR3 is TGTGCCAGCAGCTTACAGGGCAGGGGGGAGACCCAGTACTTC.

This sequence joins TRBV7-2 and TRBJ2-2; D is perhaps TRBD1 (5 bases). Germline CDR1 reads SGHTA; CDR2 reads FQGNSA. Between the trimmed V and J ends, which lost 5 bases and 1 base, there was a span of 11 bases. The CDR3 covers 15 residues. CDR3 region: CASSHRTLNTGELFF. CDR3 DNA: TGTGCCAGCAGCCACCGGACACTGAACACCGGGGAGCTGTTTTTT. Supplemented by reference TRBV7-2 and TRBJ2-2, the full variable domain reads GAGVSQSPSNKVTEKGKDVELRCDPISGHTALYWYRQSLGQGLEFLIYFQGNSAPDKSGLPSDRFSAERTGGSVSTLTIQRTQQEDSAVYLCASSHRTLNTGELFFGEGSRLTVL.

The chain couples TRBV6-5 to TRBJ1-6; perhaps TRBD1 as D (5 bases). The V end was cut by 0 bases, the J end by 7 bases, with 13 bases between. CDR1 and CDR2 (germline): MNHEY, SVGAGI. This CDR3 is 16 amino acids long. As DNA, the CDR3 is TGTGCCAGCAGTTACTCTTTGGGACTCATAAATTCACCCCTCCACTTT. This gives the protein CASSYSLGLINSPLHF.

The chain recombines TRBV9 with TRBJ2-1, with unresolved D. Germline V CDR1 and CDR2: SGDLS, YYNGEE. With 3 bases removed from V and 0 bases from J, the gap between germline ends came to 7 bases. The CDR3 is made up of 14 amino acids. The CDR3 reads CASSAESSYNEQFF. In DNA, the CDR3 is TGTGCCAGCAGCGCAGAGAGCTCCTACAATGAGCAGTTCTTC.

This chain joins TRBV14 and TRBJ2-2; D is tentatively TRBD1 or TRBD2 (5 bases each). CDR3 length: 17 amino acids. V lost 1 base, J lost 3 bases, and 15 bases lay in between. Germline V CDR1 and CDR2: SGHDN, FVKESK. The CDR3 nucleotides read TGTGCCAGCAGCCAAGGAGGGGCCATCTGGCACACCGGGGAGCTGTTTTTT. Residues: CASSQGGAIWHTGELFF.

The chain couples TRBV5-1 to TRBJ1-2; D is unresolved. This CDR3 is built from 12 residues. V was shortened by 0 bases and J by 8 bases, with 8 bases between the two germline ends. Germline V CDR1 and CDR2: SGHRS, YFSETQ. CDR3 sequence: CASSLGGGGYTF. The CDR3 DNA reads TGCGCCAGCAGCTTGGGCGGTGGAGGCTACACCTTC.

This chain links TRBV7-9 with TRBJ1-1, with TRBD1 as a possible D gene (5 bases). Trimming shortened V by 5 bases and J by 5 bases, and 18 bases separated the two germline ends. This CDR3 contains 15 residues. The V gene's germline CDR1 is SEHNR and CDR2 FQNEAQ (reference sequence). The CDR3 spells CASSPAGGVGTEAFF. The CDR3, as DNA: TGTGCCAGCAGCCCCGCTGGGGGGGTTGGGACTGAAGCTTTCTTT.

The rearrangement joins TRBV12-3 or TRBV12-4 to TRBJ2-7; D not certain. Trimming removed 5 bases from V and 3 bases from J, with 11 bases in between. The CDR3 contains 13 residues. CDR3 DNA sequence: TGTGCCAGCAGTCCTCCGGCCCACTACGAGCAGTACTTC. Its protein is CASSPPAHYEQYF.

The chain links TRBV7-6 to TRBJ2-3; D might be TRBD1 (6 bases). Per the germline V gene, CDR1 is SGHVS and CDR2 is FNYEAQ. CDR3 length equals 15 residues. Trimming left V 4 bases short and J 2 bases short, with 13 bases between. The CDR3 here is CASSSRQEFTDTQYF. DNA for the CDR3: TGTGCCAGCAGCTCCCGACAGGAGTTCACAGATACGCAGTATTTT.

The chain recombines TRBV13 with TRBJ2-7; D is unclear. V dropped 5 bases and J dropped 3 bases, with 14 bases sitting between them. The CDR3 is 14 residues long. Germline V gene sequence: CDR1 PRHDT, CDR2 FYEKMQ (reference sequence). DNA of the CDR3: TGTGCCAGCAGCCCACAGAGTGGGGACTACGAGCAGTACTTC. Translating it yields CASSPQSGDYEQYF. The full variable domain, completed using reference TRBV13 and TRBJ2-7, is AAGVIQSPRHLIKEKRETATLKCYPIPRHDTVYWYQQGPGQDPQFLISFYEKMQSDKGSIPDRFSAQQFSDYHSELNMSSLELGDSALYFCASSPQSGDYEQYFGPGTRLTVT.

CDR3 protein: CSGGTGTTQETQYF. DNA for the CDR3: TGCAGTGGGGGGACAGGGACTACCCAAGAGACCCAGTACTTC. The chain employs TRBV20-1 and TRBJ2-5, with TRBD1 identical over 9 bases. This CDR3 spans 14 amino acids. Germline-derived CDR1 and CDR2 are DFQATT and SNEGSKA (reference sequence). V lost 7 bases, J lost 1 base, and 7 bases stayed unmatched.

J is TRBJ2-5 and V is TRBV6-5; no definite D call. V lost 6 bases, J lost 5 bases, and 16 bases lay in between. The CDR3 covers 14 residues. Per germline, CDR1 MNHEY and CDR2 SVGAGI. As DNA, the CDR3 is TGTGCCAGCAGGCCGACTGGGGAAGCGGAGACCCAGTACTTC. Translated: CASRPTGEAETQYF.

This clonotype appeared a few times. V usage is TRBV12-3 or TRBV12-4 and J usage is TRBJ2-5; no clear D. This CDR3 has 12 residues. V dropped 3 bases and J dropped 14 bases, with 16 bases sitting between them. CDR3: CASSFSSTPDYF. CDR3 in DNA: TGTGCCAGCAGTTTTTCTTCGACTCCGGACTACTTC.